The entry that follows covers one T cell receptor beta chain sequence. The sample comes from a study of OX40 agonist ivuxolimab in advanced cancers. Study overall: The study enrolled dose-escalation patients with hepatocellular carcinoma, melanoma, renal cell or head and neck cancer.

Assay: immunoSEQ multiplex PCR; the TCRdb copy retains only in-frame clones and omits some. There are approximately 100,000 clones in the sample; less than 85% occur only once, and around 5% lies in the top ten. The TCR was taken from an adult with an advanced solid tumor such as melanoma, head and neck, liver or kidney cancer. The sample consisted of CD4+ or CD8+ T cells sorted from blood, taken in a trial of the OX40 agonist ivuxolimab.

The CDR3 protein is CASSPTGGGGELFF. For the CDR3, the DNA is TGTGCCAGCAGCCCTACAGGGGGCGGCGGGGAGCTGTTTTTT. This rearrangement joins TRBV11-2 to TRBJ2-2; 9 positions match TRBD1. The CDR3 length is 14 residues. Germline values: CDR1 SGHAT, CDR2 FQNNGV. After removal of 5 bases from V and 7 bases from J, the junction contained 5 bases not matched to a gene.